This entry describes one T cell receptor beta chain. Trimming took 6 bases from V and 7 from J; bases not matched to a gene: 8. The CDR3 loop spans 15 amino acids. Germline values: CDR1 MDHEN, CDR2 SYDVKM. The data stem from a study of T cell repertoires in cytomegalovirus infection. TCRdb passed the reads through MiXCR, listing each CDR3 protein once. The sample consists of around 290,000 distinct CDR3 sequences, about 23% of them appearing once. The V call is TRBV28, the J call TRBJ1-5; 11 bases fit TRBD1. The sequence came from a human donor in good health (CMV status not recorded). Some clones in this sample may be carry-over from other donors' samples. Sample: PBMCs. CDR3: CASRRTGGGGQPQHF. CDR3 bases: TGTGCCAGCAGGCGGACAGGGGGCGGTGGACAGCCCCAGCATTTT.